These 28 T cell receptor beta chains share one sample of origin, sequenced in a study of CXCR3-negative and CXCR3-positive naive CD8 T cells. The authors prepared UMI-labeled TRB cDNA libraries by 5' RACE. TCRdb re-called the 5' RACE reads and shows each CDR3 protein once, DNA omitted. The ten top clones account for 15%, within a sample of 45,000 to 55,000 distinct CDR3 sequences. The specimen sequenced was memory CD8+ T cells from blood. These receptors all stem from a human donor in good health. Some clones in this sample may be carry-over from other donors' samples.

The chain combines TRBV28 with TRBJ2-5. The CDR3 consists of 12 residues. Germline V gives CDR1 MDHEN, CDR2 SYDVKM. The CDR3 spells CASGGFQETQYF.

The chain links TRBV4-1 to TRBJ2-3; the TRBD1 assignment by TCRdb is unverifiable without DNA. The CDR3 totals 17 residues. Per the germline V gene, CDR1 is MGHRA and CDR2 is YSYEKL. The CDR3 is CASSQDAGQGWADTQYF.

The V and J genes are TRBV28 and TRBJ2-1; TCRdb selects TRBD1, and the lack of DNA leaves this call unchecked. The CDR3 extends over 16 amino acids. From germline, CDR1 is MDHEN and CDR2 SYDVKM. The CDR3: CASSLAADRGGNEQFF.

CDR3 region: CASSLLGGYNEQFF. J is TRBJ2-1 and V is TRBV7-9; TCRdb names TRBD1, which stays unverified in the absence of DNA. The CDR3 sequence is 14 residues long. The germline V gene encodes CDR1 SEHNR and CDR2 FQNEAQ (reference sequence).

The V gene is TRBV6-6, the J gene TRBJ1-5. The CDR3 is 14 residues long. Per germline, CDR1 MNHNY and CDR2 SVGAGI (reference sequence). CDR3 protein: CASSFTAVNQPQHF.

The chain joins TRBV29-1 to TRBJ2-3; the TCRdb call, TRBD1, lacks DNA for checking. CDR1 and CDR2 (germline): SQVTM, ANQGSEA. CDR3 length: 16 amino acids. This CDR3 reads CSVEDLGEMLGGAQYF.

The rearrangement joins TRBV6-1 to TRBJ2-1; TCRdb returns TRBD1, unconfirmable since there is no DNA. This CDR3 has 16 amino acids. Germline loops: CDR1 MNHNS, CDR2 SASEGT. This chain's CDR3 is CASSEVDRVGYSEQFF.

The V and J genes are TRBV12-3 or TRBV12-4 and TRBJ2-7. The CDR3 has 13 residues. This CDR3 is CASSLAGIYEKYF.

The chain uses TRBV20-1 and TRBJ1-2; TCRdb returns TRBD1, unconfirmable since there is no DNA. Germline CDR1 is DFQATT and CDR2 is SNEGSKA (reference sequence). This CDR3 spans 13 amino acids. CDR3: CSAIGQGSYGYTF.

This chain uses TRBV7-6 with TRBJ2-3. CDR3 length: 12 residues. Germline lookup yields CDR1 SGHVS and CDR2 FNYEAQ. The CDR3 sequence is CASSFPLDTQYF.

The chain employs TRBV15 and TRBJ2-3. Germline values: CDR1 LNHNV, CDR2 YYDKDF (reference sequence). The CDR3 length is 14 residues. The CDR3 sequence: CATSREEVADTQYF.

The genes are TRBV6-5 and TRBJ1-6; absent DNA, TCRdb's TRBD1 call cannot be checked. This CDR3 is built from 15 residues. Germline CDR1 MNHEY, CDR2 SVGAGI. The chain's CDR3 is CASSYTTGDNSPLHF.

The V and J genes are TRBV29-1 and TRBJ2-7; no DNA is available, so the TRBD2 call from TCRdb remains unchecked. The germline gives CDR1 SQVTM, CDR2 ANQGSEA. This CDR3 is 11 amino acids long. The CDR3 region is CSVEGGNEQYF.

The chain recombines TRBV7-9 with TRBJ2-7. The CDR3 loop spans 13 amino acids. Germline lookup yields CDR1 SEHNR and CDR2 FQNEAQ (reference sequence). The CDR3: CASSLVGVYEQYF.

The V and J genes are TRBV27 and TRBJ1-1; absent DNA, TCRdb's TRBD1 call cannot be checked. Germline-derived CDR1 and CDR2 are MNHEY and SMNVEV (reference sequence). This CDR3 has 14 amino acids. The CDR3 sequence: CASSLSWDLRGAFF.

CDR3 amino acids: CASSEFRGEAFF. The chain couples TRBV10-2 to TRBJ1-1; TCRdb's D gene call, TRBD1, goes unchecked for lack of DNA. Germline V gene data show CDR1 as WSHSY and CDR2 as SAAADI. There are 12 residues in the CDR3.

CDR3 protein: CASSFSVIGETQYF. The V and J genes are TRBV7-8 and TRBJ2-5. In germline, CDR1 is SGHVS, CDR2 FQNEAQ. This CDR3 region has 14 residues.

The chain employs TRBV10-3 and TRBJ1-3; TCRdb selects TRBD1, and the lack of DNA leaves this call unchecked. This CDR3 is 17 amino acids long. The germline V gene encodes CDR1 ENHRY and CDR2 SYGVKD. This CDR3 reads CAISDPTGGKAGNTIYF.

V usage is TRBV29-1 and J usage is TRBJ2-7; without DNA, the TCRdb call of TRBD1 cannot be checked. The CDR3 contains 13 residues. The V gene's germline CDR1 is SQVTM and CDR2 ANQGSEA. The CDR3 is CSVERTDTYEQYF.

This chain joins TRBV19 and TRBJ2-1. Germline V lookup: CDR1 LNHDA, CDR2 SQIVND (reference sequence). The length of the CDR3 is 15 residues. CDR3 region: CASSIDPLVYNEQFF.

The chain combines TRBV28 with TRBJ2-1; TCRdb designates TRBD2, a call that cannot be tested without DNA. Germline CDR1 reads MDHEN; CDR2 reads SYDVKM. This CDR3 region has 15 residues. The CDR3 sequence is CASSLQAGSYNEQFF.

The chain couples TRBV11-3 to TRBJ2-7. The CDR3 runs 13 residues. The germline gives CDR1 SGHNT, CDR2 YENEEA. CDR3 protein: CASSLRESYEQYF.

The chain links TRBV20-1 to TRBJ1-2; no DNA is available, so the TRBD1 call from TCRdb remains unchecked. The CDR3 runs to 13 residues. Germline V lookup: CDR1 DFQATT, CDR2 SNEGSKA (reference sequence). CDR3 region: CSARERGSYGYTF.

The genes are TRBV9 and TRBJ2-3; TCRdb's assignment of TRBD1 cannot be checked, as there is no DNA. In germline, CDR1 is SGDLS, CDR2 YYNGEE. CDR3 length: 15 amino acids. The CDR3: CASSPDRVGTDTQYF.

The chain joins TRBV23-1 to TRBJ2-2; the TCRdb D gene call, TRBD1, has no DNA to confirm it. TRBV23-1 qualifies as an ORF whose function is uncertain. CDR3 size: 16 residues. The CDR3 here is CASKGQRLESTGELFF.

V usage is TRBV4-3 and J usage is TRBJ1-3. Germline CDR1 LGHNA, CDR2 YSLEER. The CDR3 runs to 16 residues. The CDR3 sequence is CASSQDIATEGNTIYF.

The chain is built from TRBV12-3 or TRBV12-4 and TRBJ2-5. There are 11 residues in the CDR3. This CDR3 is CASRRGETQYF.

The V and J genes are TRBV19 and TRBJ1-2; TCRdb gives TRBD1 as the D gene, but with no DNA this cannot be confirmed. Germline CDR1 LNHDA, CDR2 SQIVND (reference sequence). The CDR3 spans 16 residues. This CDR3 is CASSDLRQGAFDGYTF.